Here is one T cell receptor beta chain with its context. The CDR3 runs 14 residues. Germline CDR1 is LNHDA and CDR2 is SQIVND (reference sequence). Germline trimming cut 7 bases from V and 6 bases from J; bases unmatched to any gene: 4. TCRdb's table, derived via immunoSEQ multiplex PCR, lists solely in-frame clones and lacks some. Of about 79,000 clones in the sample, under 95% were seen once. This sample was included in a study of control samples from healthy donors and cancer patients. Sequencing used PBMCs. This clonotype was obtained from a woman in her thirties or forties with lung cancer. This chain links TRBV19 with TRBJ1-5; 12 nucleotides line up with TRBD1. The CDR3 nucleotides are TGTGCCAGTAAGGGGACAGGGGGCCTTCAGCCCCAGCATTTT. It encodes CASKGTGGLQPQHF.